The entry below describes one TCR beta chain. The CDR3 loop spans 16 amino acids. The V gene lost 7 bases and the J gene lost 2 bases, with 19 bases spanning the gap. Looked up from germline, CDR1 is SNHLY and CDR2 is FYNNEI. The data were taken from a study of blood T cell repertoires in COVID-19. This table comes from immunoSEQ multiplex PCR, and its TCRdb copy is limited to in-frame clones, with some not included. The data contain about 180,000 clones, 80% to 90% of them singletons. This clonotype was obtained from a human donor with active or convalescent COVID-19. The donor label of this sample is uncertain. The chain recombines TRBV2 with TRBJ2-3; possible D gene TRBD1, 7 bases. The sequenced sample consisted of peripheral blood. CDR3 sequence reads: CASTGQRLEPTDTQYF. The CDR3 DNA sequence: TGTGCCAGCACGGGACAGAGACTAGAACCCACAGATACGCAGTATTTT.